The 30 T cell receptor beta chains reported below all come from one sample, sequenced in a study of cytomegalovirus exposure and HLA in healthy donors. In the PCR, 60 Vbeta and 13 Jbeta primers were used. TCRdb's copy holds only in-frame clones and misses some; the assay was immunoSEQ multiplex PCR. The sample lists roughly 150,000 clones; roughly 88% were seen once. The specimen sequenced was PBMCs. These receptors came from a woman aged 18-29 years in good health and CMV-seronegative.

This sequence joins TRBV10-1 and TRBJ1-6; TRBD1 matches 8 bases. V gave up 3 bases and J gave up 7 bases; unmatched junction bases: 5. CDR1 is WNHNN and CDR2 is SYGVQD in the germline V gene (reference sequence). This CDR3 is 15 amino acids long. The CDR3 loop is CASSEQQGGNSPLHF. DNA of the CDR3: TGCGCCAGCAGTGAACAACAGGGGGGAAATTCACCCCTCCACTTT.

The J gene is TRBJ1-1, the V gene TRBV4-1; D is possibly TRBD1 (6 bases). This CDR3 has 13 residues. V was clipped by 8 bases and J by 0 bases, with 10 bases between them. CDR1 and CDR2 from the germline V gene are MGHRA and YSYEKL. The CDR3 is CASLGGLNTEAFF. CDR3 DNA: TGCGCCAGCTTAGGGGGATTGAACACTGAAGCTTTCTTT.

V gene TRBV28 combines with J gene TRBJ1-2; a possible D gene is TRBD1 (6 bases). This CDR3 has 13 amino acids. Looked up from germline, CDR1 is MDHEN and CDR2 is SYDVKM. V lost 1 base, J lost 8 bases, and 11 bases lay in between. The CDR3 sequence is CASSLSTGWGYTF. The DNA for the CDR3 is TGTGCCAGCAGTTTATCTACAGGGTGGGGCTACACCTTC.

V gene TRBV5-1 combines with J gene TRBJ2-3; TRBD2 agrees at 9 bases. Germline lookup yields CDR1 SGHRS and CDR2 YFSETQ. This CDR3 region has 16 residues. J was trimmed by 0 bases and V by 4 bases; bases with no gene match: 6. CDR3 nucleotide sequence: TGCGCCAGCAGCCGTTCGACTAGCGGCAGCACAGATACGCAGTATTTT. Translation: CASSRSTSGSTDTQYF.

This clone was found once. This rearrangement joins TRBV6-1 to TRBJ2-6; maybe TRBD2 (5 bases). Germline loops: CDR1 MNHNS, CDR2 SASEGT. The ends were cut back, 4 bases at V and 1 base at J, with 8 bases in the middle. The CDR3 covers 15 residues. CDR3 sequence reads: CASSGGLSGANVLTF. CDR3 nucleotides: TGTGCCAGCAGTGGCGGACTGTCTGGGGCCAACGTCCTGACTTTC.

This clone was seen more than once but under ten times. The chain couples TRBV18 to TRBJ2-5; TRBD2 aligns across 7 bases. V dropped 3 bases and J dropped 1; count of bases not matched to a gene: 5. CDR3 size: 15 residues. CDR1 KGHSH and CDR2 LQKENI come from the germline V gene. CDR3 loop: CASSPGLAVQETQYF. DNA of the CDR3: TGTGCCAGCTCACCGGGTCTAGCGGTCCAAGAGACCCAGTACTTC. The entire variable domain, with the rest obtained from reference TRBV18 and TRBJ2-5, is as follows: NAGVMQNPRHLVRRRGQEARLRCSPMKGHSHVYWYRQLPEEGLKFMVYLQKENIIDESGMPKERFSAEFPKEGPSILRIQQVVRGDSAAYFCASSPGLAVQETQYFGPGTRLLVL.

This clone was picked up one time. The junction does not match germline at one end; this may be a read error. V and J are TRBV2 and TRBJ1-1; D not resolved. Germline V CDR1 and CDR2: SNHLY, FYNNEI. The CDR3 consists of 15 residues. CDR3 loop: CASSDRGGRNSEAFF. CDR3 in DNA: TGTGCCAGCAGTGATCGCGGAGGACGGAACAGTGAAGCTTTCTTT.

This chain uses TRBV19 with TRBJ2-7, with TRBD1 as a possible D gene (5 bases). The CDR3 totals 13 residues. Looked up from germline, CDR1 is LNHDA and CDR2 is SQIVND (reference sequence). The ends were cut back, 5 bases at V and 3 bases at J, with 11 bases in the middle. The CDR3 protein is CASSFLDNYEQYF. The CDR3 DNA follows: TGTGCCAGTAGTTTTCTGGACAACTACGAGCAGTACTTC.

The V gene is TRBV15, the J gene TRBJ1-6; D unclear. The V gene lost 0 bases and the J gene lost 11 bases, with 11 bases spanning the gap. Germline CDR1 LNHNV, CDR2 YYDKDF (reference sequence). This CDR3 has 14 residues. The chain's CDR3 is CATSRETGRTPLHF. In DNA form, the CDR3 reads TGTGCCACCAGCAGAGAAACGGGGAGGACACCCCTCCACTTT.

This clone has only a few counts. The J gene is TRBJ1-2, the V gene TRBV2, with a tentative D call TRBD1 (5 bases). The CDR3 sequence is 14 residues long. Trimming cost V 5 bases and J 2 bases, with 12 bases left between them. Germline V gene lookup returns CDR1 SNHLY and CDR2 FYNNEI. This chain's CDR3 is CASSTRTRNYGYTF. CDR3 sequence (DNA): TGTGCCAGCAGTACCCGGACACGCAACTATGGCTACACCTTC.

The table lists this clone with a count of one. CDR3 nucleotide sequence: TGTGCCAGTAGTAACAATCGAGAGACCCAGTACTTC. Its translation: CASSNNRETQYF. This sequence joins TRBV19 and TRBJ2-5; D is uncertain. Germline assignment: CDR1 LNHDA and CDR2 SQIVND (reference sequence). Trimming took off 4 bases at V and 4 bases at J, with 7 bases between the two ends. The CDR3 has 12 residues.

The rearrangement links TRBV5-1 to TRBJ1-1; 9 bases fit TRBD1. Germline CDR1 SGHRS, CDR2 YFSETQ. J was trimmed by 3 bases and V by 3 bases; bases with no gene match: 3. The CDR3 consists of 14 residues. The CDR3 loop is CASSSGTGHTEAFF. The CDR3 DNA reads as TGCGCCAGCAGCTCTGGGACAGGGCACACTGAAGCTTTCTTT.

The rearrangement joins TRBV12-5 to TRBJ1-1, with D tentatively TRBD1 (6 bases). Germline V gives CDR1 LGHNT, CDR2 FRNRAP. The germline V and J ends were trimmed by 2 bases and 8 bases, with 18 bases remaining between them. This CDR3 is 15 amino acids long. The CDR3 here is CASGLSTGPRIEAFF. DNA of the CDR3: TGTGCTAGTGGTTTGAGTACAGGGCCCCGGATCGAAGCTTTCTTT.

The rearrangement uses TRBV2 and TRBJ2-2, with 12 bases aligning to TRBD1. The CDR3 length is 16 residues. V lost 3 bases to trimming and J lost 4 bases; unmatched junction nucleotides: 3. Looked up from germline, CDR1 is SNHLY and CDR2 is FYNNEI. CDR3 DNA: TGTGCCAGCAGTGAGGGACAGGGGGCAGGCACCGGGGAGCTGTTTTTT. Translated, it gives CASSEGQGAGTGELFF.

The genes are TRBV6-1 and TRBJ2-1, with a tentative D call TRBD1 (6 bases). The ends were cut back, 0 bases at V and 4 bases at J, with 13 bases in the middle. The CDR3 extends over 16 amino acids. CDR1 and CDR2 from the germline V gene are MNHNS and SASEGT. The CDR3 DNA is TGTGCCAGCAGTGAAGCCCTGGGGGCATCATACAATGAGCAGTTCTTC. Its protein is CASSEALGASYNEQFF.

This rearrangement joins TRBV18 to TRBJ1-1, with D maybe TRBD1 (6 bases). This CDR3 contains 17 residues. The ends were cut back, 1 base at V and 6 bases at J, with 21 bases in the middle. CDR1 is KGHSH, CDR2 LQKENI, per germline. CDR3 bases: TGTGCCAGCTCACCACGAGATCTCCGAAGGGGGGGTGCTGAAGCTTTCTTT. Translated, it gives CASSPRDLRRGGAEAFF.

The chain uses TRBV5-5 and TRBJ1-1, with unresolved D. Per the germline V gene, CDR1 is SGHKS and CDR2 is YYEKEE (reference sequence). CDR3 length equals 15 residues. Trimming pared 3 bases from V and 3 bases from J, leaving 15 bases between. This CDR3 is CASSYDSGYDTEAFF. The DNA for the CDR3 is TGTGCCAGCAGCTACGACTCCGGATATGACACTGAAGCTTTCTTT.

The V and J genes are TRBV28 and TRBJ1-2, with 10 nucleotides matching TRBD1. J gave up 3 bases and V 4 bases, and 2 bases lay outside the gene matches. The CDR3 sequence is 14 residues long. The V gene's germline CDR1 is MDHEN and CDR2 SYDVKM. CDR3 region: CASSSGQGDYGYTF. CDR3 nucleotide sequence: TGTGCCAGCAGTTCCGGACAGGGGGACTATGGCTACACCTTC.

V and J are TRBV18 and TRBJ1-5, with D possibly matching TRBD1 (6 bases). V lost 6 bases and J lost 0, with 12 bases in between. Germline V gene sequence: CDR1 KGHSH, CDR2 LQKENI. The CDR3 consists of 15 residues. CDR3 coding DNA: TGTGCCAGCTCCGGACAGATTTATAGCAATCAGCCCCAGCATTTT. Encoded protein: CASSGQIYSNQPQHF.

The rearrangement uses TRBV30 and TRBJ1-1; D unresolved. V was cut by 4 bases and J by 4 bases, with 10 bases left in between. CDR1 and CDR2 from the germline V gene are GTSNPN and SVGIG (reference sequence). CDR3 size: 12 residues. As DNA, the CDR3 is TGTGCCTGGACCCCGGGAAGCACTGAAGCTTTCTTT. Translation gives CAWTPGSTEAFF.

The V and J genes are TRBV6-1 and TRBJ2-4, with D possibly being TRBD2 (6 bases). The length of the CDR3 is 15 residues. The V end was cut by 4 bases, the J end by 6 bases, with 16 bases between. Germline lookup yields CDR1 MNHNS and CDR2 SASEGT. DNA for the CDR3: TGTGCCAGCAGTGTACCGGGACTCCGAGGAAACATTCAGTACTTC. Translation: CASSVPGLRGNIQYF.

The rearrangement links TRBV27 to TRBJ2-3; a weak D match, TRBD2 (5 bases). The germline CDR1 and CDR2 sequences are MNHEY and SMNVEV (reference sequence). The CDR3 totals 15 residues. V was trimmed by 4 bases and J by 1 base, leaving 12 bases between them. This CDR3 is CASSWEFRGTDTQYF. DNA of the CDR3: TGTGCCAGCAGTTGGGAGTTCAGAGGCACAGATACGCAGTATTTT.

The chain recombines TRBV27 with TRBJ2-7, with TRBD1 as a possible D gene (5 bases). Trimming took 9 bases from V and 5 from J, leaving 14 bases between them. The CDR3 is 12 residues long. Germline CDR1 is MNHEY and CDR2 is SMNVEV (reference sequence). CDR3 DNA sequence: TGTGCCAGACGGACATTAGGGGACGAGCAGTACTTC. It translates to CARRTLGDEQYF.

The chain employs TRBV28 and TRBJ2-7; D may be TRBD2 (6 bases). Between the trimmed V and J ends, which lost 10 bases and 0 bases, there was a span of 13 bases. This CDR3 has 13 residues. Germline V gives CDR1 MDHEN, CDR2 SYDVKM. In nucleotides, the CDR3 is TGTGCCACCGCGTTGGGGGGCTCCTACGAGCAGTACTTC. Protein: CATALGGSYEQYF.

The chain links TRBV4-2 to TRBJ1-1; no firm D call. This CDR3 has 14 residues. V was clipped by 3 bases and J by 2 bases, with 10 bases between them. Germline V gives CDR1 LGHNA, CDR2 YNFKEQ. The CDR3 loop reads CASSHAWANTEAFF. The CDR3 DNA reads TGTGCCAGCAGCCACGCATGGGCAAACACTGAAGCTTTCTTT.

The V and J genes are TRBV5-1 and TRBJ1-6, with D unresolved. Germline CDR1 SGHRS, CDR2 YFSETQ. The CDR3 runs to 15 residues. Trimming took 4 bases from V and 0 from J, leaving 8 bases between them. CDR3 residues: CASSTGSSYNSPLHF. The CDR3, as DNA: TGCGCCAGCAGCACGGGTAGCTCCTATAATTCACCCCTCCACTTT.

There are a few counts of this clone. One end of the junction does not line up with germline, which may come from a read error. The chain employs TRBV7-9 and TRBJ2-1; D is ambiguous. CDR3 length: 15 amino acids. Germline CDR1 SEHNR, CDR2 FQNEAQ (reference sequence). The CDR3 DNA reads TGTTCCAGCAGCTTTTCCTATCGGGTATTGAATGAGCAGTTCTTC. Its translation: CSSSFSYRVLNEQFF.

The chain has TRBV4-1 and TRBJ1-2; D unresolved. Trimming cost V 1 base and J 6 bases, with 15 bases left between them. Germline V gene lookup returns CDR1 MGHRA and CDR2 YSYEKL. CDR3 size: 15 residues. In nucleotides, the CDR3 is TGCGCCAGCAGCCAAGCTTGGGCAGATCTGCATGGCTACACCTTC. Translating gives CASSQAWADLHGYTF.

The chain recombines TRBV19 with TRBJ1-2; perhaps TRBD1 as D (5 bases). V was shortened by 3 bases and J by 3 bases, with 11 bases between the two germline ends. This CDR3 spans 14 amino acids. Germline V CDR1 and CDR2: LNHDA, SQIVND (reference sequence). The CDR3 sequence is CASSITGRDYGYTF. In DNA, the CDR3 is TGTGCCAGTAGTATCACGGGCAGGGACTATGGCTACACCTTC. The whole variable domain, filled in from reference TRBV19 and TRBJ1-2, reads DGGITQSPKYLFRKEGQNVTLSCEQNLNHDAMYWYRQDPGQGLRLIYYSQIVNDFQKGDIAEGYSVSREKKESFPLTVTSAQKNPTAFYLCASSITGRDYGYTFGSGTRLTVV.

In its sample, this clone was seen a few times. The rearrangement links TRBV5-1 to TRBJ2-7; TRBD1 matches at 7 bases. Germline-derived CDR1 and CDR2 are SGHRS and YFSETQ. The CDR3 length is 14 residues. V lost 3 bases, J lost 4 bases, and 7 bases stayed unmatched. CDR3 sequence (DNA): TGCGCCAGCAGCTGGACAGGAGAAGGGTACGAGCAGTACTTC. Protein product: CASSWTGEGYEQYF.